The 5 T cell receptor beta chains below come from one sample, sequenced in a study of blood T cell repertoires in COVID-19. The protocol was immunoSEQ multiplex PCR, while the TCRdb copy is restricted to in-frame clones and leaves out a portion. The sample contains under 200,000 clones, about nine tenths of which appear only once. Material for sequencing was peripheral blood. The receptors shown here come from a man in his forties or fifties with acute or convalescent COVID-19.

The chain employs TRBV7-9 and TRBJ1-2; D is undetermined. The CDR3 extends over 14 amino acids. Germline V gene sequence: CDR1 SEHNR, CDR2 FQNEAQ (reference sequence). V was cut by 2 bases and J by 3 bases, with 10 bases left in between. This chain's CDR3 is CASSLMSVDYGYTF. Written as DNA, the CDR3 is TGTGCCAGCAGCTTAATGTCAGTCGACTATGGCTACACCTTC.

The count of this clone is one. The rearrangement links TRBV5-6 to TRBJ1-2; TRBD1 aligns across 9 bases. The CDR3 contains 15 residues. J lost 4 bases, V lost 5 bases, and 9 bases had no gene match. Germline loops: CDR1 SGHDT, CDR2 YYEEEE. CDR3 in amino acids: CASRGQGGDLYGYTF. The CDR3 DNA sequence: TGTGCCAGCAGGGGACAGGGAGGGGACCTCTATGGCTACACCTTC.

The chain joins TRBV7-8 to TRBJ2-7; the D is unclear. The CDR3 contains 12 residues. V lost 5 bases and J 4 bases, leaving 9 bases between the germline ends. Germline V gene data show CDR1 as SGHVS and CDR2 as FQNEAQ. The CDR3 protein is CASSLSPYEQYF. CDR3 DNA sequence: TGTGCCAGCAGCCTTAGCCCATACGAGCAGTACTTC.

The chain recombines TRBV5-6 with TRBJ1-2; 10 positions match TRBD1. The germline CDR1 and CDR2 sequences are SGHDT and YYEEEE. The CDR3 is 14 amino acids. V gave up 5 bases and J gave up 7 bases; unmatched junction bases: 8. CDR3 region: CASSLGQGRGGYTF. Written as DNA, the CDR3 is TGTGCCAGCAGTCTGGGACAGGGGCGGGGTGGCTACACCTTC.

This rearrangement joins TRBV3-1 (or the pseudogene TRBV3-2) to TRBJ2-3, with 8 bases identical to TRBD1. From germline, CDR1 is LGHDT and CDR2 YNNKEL (reference sequence). V trimming: 0 bases; J trimming: 4 bases; junction bases outside the gene matches: 3. This CDR3 contains 15 residues. CDR3 bases: TGTGCCAGCAGCCAAGATTTCAGGGGGCCAGATACGCAGTATTTT. Encoded protein: CASSQDFRGPDTQYF.